This T cell receptor (beta chain) originates from a study of blood T cell repertoires in COVID-19. Overall study: Italy, Spain and the United States were the sources of the convalescent and acute COVID-19 samples.

TCRdb's copy holds only in-frame clones and misses some; the assay was immunoSEQ multiplex PCR. Of about 130,000 clones listed, roughly four fifths were seen once; the top ten hold roughly 5%. The CDR3 spans 17 residues. V dropped 5 bases and J dropped 4; count of bases not matched to a gene: 17. CDR1 and CDR2 from the germline V gene are MNHEY and SMNVEV (reference sequence). This receptor was taken from a man between 60 and 75 years old with acute or convalescent COVID-19. Material: peripheral blood. This sequence joins TRBV27 and TRBJ2-7, with 7 positions matching TRBD2. The CDR3 bases are TGTGCCAGCAGTGGGGGGGGATTGAGCGCTGTTACGTACGAGCAGTACTTC. This codes for CASSGGGLSAVTYEQYF.